Shown below are 2 T cell receptor beta chains from a single sample sequenced in a study of OX40 agonist ivuxolimab in advanced cancers. Data came from immunoSEQ multiplex PCR; TCRdb stores just in-frame clones and leaves some out. The repertoire holds more than 15,000 clones, approximately 86% seen once, with 0.69% in the top ten. This specimen was CD4+ or CD8+ T cells sorted from blood, taken in a trial of the OX40 agonist ivuxolimab. The receptors were gathered from an adult with an advanced solid tumor such as melanoma, head and neck, liver or kidney cancer.

V usage is TRBV19 and J usage is TRBJ2-7; 16 nucleotides line up with TRBD2. CDR1 and CDR2 (germline): LNHDA, SQIVND (reference sequence). The CDR3 totals 17 residues. V gave up 4 bases and J gave up 1 base; unmatched junction bases: 4. The CDR3 nucleotides are TGTGCCAGTAGTACCGGGACTAGCGGGGGGGAATCCTACGAGCAGTACTTC. Amino acids: CASSTGTSGGESYEQYF.

The chain employs TRBV19 and TRBJ1-5, with TRBD1 matching 12 bases. Germline V CDR1 and CDR2: LNHDA, SQIVND (reference sequence). The J segment lost 5 bases and the V segment lost 3 bases, leaving 5 bases of the junction unmatched. The CDR3 covers 16 residues. The CDR3 sequence: CASSIAGTGGDQPQHF. CDR3 in DNA: TGTGCCAGTAGTATCGCGGGGACAGGGGGCGATCAGCCCCAGCATTTT.